This TCR beta chain was sequenced during a study of blood T cell repertoires in COVID-19 (TCRdb year 2020). Background on the whole study: The collaborator samples originated in the United States, Italy and Spain and spanned the acute and convalescent phases of COVID-19. The repertoires were made available in a free public database intended to serve as a resource for research on the immune response to SARS-CoV-2. Where available, HLA class I and class II types were obtained from metadata supplied by the sample provider rather than from assay-based typing. The samples were drawn from two sources: the first 160 participants of the ongoing ImmuneRACE study, and 1,000 to 1,500 subjects contributed by 6 global collaborators. Nearly every sample came with metadata listing a de-identified subject ID, COVID-19 status, age in years and sex. The material from the prospective study consisted of cDNA or gDNA derived from T cells, B-cell-depleted T cells, or PBMCs. Subjects who had been exposed to COVID-19, were actively infected with it, or had recovered from it provided the deeply sampled blood TCRbeta repertoires that made up the dataset.

What the authors observed across the whole study: The quantity of clinical and demographic metadata differed by source and by participant and was supplied without curation.

Participants in the prospective study were enrolled through a virtual design, were aged roughly 18 to 100 years, and lived in roughly 26 United States geographic areas. Cohort assignment in the prospective study relied on participant-reported clinical history from a screening survey and a study questionnaire. In the prospective study, mobile phlebotomists collected whole blood, serum and a nasopharyngeal or oropharyngeal swab from each participant. Prospective study participants could optionally give additional blood draws and questionnaires over an approximately 2-month period. Before DNA extraction, prospective study blood samples were shipped either frozen or at room temperature. The immunoSEQ Assay, a bias-controlled multiplex PCR, was used to amplify TCRbeta CDR3 regions from genomic DNA. The authors' pipeline ran thus. Nucleated cell counts per sample were estimated from amplification of reference gene primers within the assay. To quantify the absolute abundance of each unique TCRbeta CDR3 rearrangement, sequence reads were collapsed and filtered. For each sample, productive Simpson clonality was calculated as the square root of Simpson's diversity index over productive rearrangements. TCRdb took this table from immuneACCESS and kept in-frame rearrangements with V and J called. Such tables lack part of the clones; where checked against another copy, unresolved V genes explain under half of the gap, and the rest is unexplained. D and trimming were read from the DNA, whereas the V and J calls and clone size are those reported in that table. Counted in this sample were about 190,000 clones; around 82% of them appeared once. Clones ranked in the top ten supply more than 4% of the sample.

In its sample, this clone was seen once. Its antigen remains undetermined. No quality values exist for individual bases; no much larger clone is one base distant. The CDR3 sequence holds 15 residues, the cysteine and phenylalanine included. Kept here is only the CDR3 DNA, which spans 45 bases and is read in frame from base 1. CDR1 and CDR2 are read off the germline V gene (reference sequence) as LNHDA and SQIVND. Trimming accounts for 9 bases at V and 1 base at J, while the number of junction bases matched to no gene is 7. Sequenced input: PBMCs or T cells enriched from blood (not recorded which). This sequence was found in a woman aged 60 to 75 with acute COVID-19. Recombination linked TRBV19 to TRBJ2-2; 8 central bases correspond to TRBD1. The base sequence is TGTGCCAGCCTCGCAGGGGGCAGGAACACCGGGGAGCTGTTTTTT. Translation gives CASLAGGRNTGELFF.